This is a list of T cell receptor beta chains from one sample in a study of OX40 agonist ivuxolimab in advanced cancers. Sequencing used immunoSEQ multiplex PCR; TCRdb keeps in-frame clones, though not all of them. The sample gives approximately 59,000 clones, around 85% of which show up once; under 0.8% is in the top ten. Sequences were derived from CD4+ or CD8+ T cells sorted from blood, sampled in a trial of the OX40 agonist ivuxolimab. These receptors were taken from an adult with an advanced solid tumor such as melanoma, head and neck, liver or kidney cancer. Both conserved end residues are part of each CDR3. A D gene is named only where the DNA matches it firmly. A row's size may be missing; if present it is once, few, many or a size class.

size,J,length,D,V,DNA,CDR3
-,TRBJ1-1,12,TRBD1,TRBV28,TGTGCCAGCCGGGACAGGCCCACTGAAGCTTTCTTT,CASRDRPTEAFF
-,TRBJ1-5,13,-,TRBV19,TGTGCCAGTAGTAGCGTGATCAATCAGCCCCAGCATTTT,CASSSVINQPQHF
-,TRBJ1-1,16,-,TRBV7-2,TGTGCCAGCAGCTTAGCGACAGCCTCTTTGAACACTGAAGCTTTCTTT,CASSLATASLNTEAFF
-,TRBJ2-2,16,TRBD2,TRBV7-2,TGTGCCAGCACCCTCCGGGGGGGGACGAACACCGGGGAGCTGTTTTTT,CASTLRGGTNTGELFF
-,TRBJ1-1,12,-,TRBV28,TGTGCCAGCAATCAAGGGTCCGTTGAAGCTTTCTTT,CASNQGSVEAFF
-,TRBJ2-7,12,-,TRBV21-1,TGTGCCCCGGCGCACAGGTCCTACGAGCAGTACTTC,CAPAHRSYEQYF
-,TRBJ2-1,19,-,TRBV27,TGTGCCAGCAGTACCCGGGTCGGCGGGATCACCCGGGAGTTAGGTGAGCAGTTCTTC,CASSTRVGGITRELGEQFF
-,TRBJ1-4,15,TRBD1,TRBV28,TGTGCCAGCAGCCCGAACAGGGGCCTCAGCGAAAAACTGTTTTTT,CASSPNRGLSEKLFF
-,TRBJ2-3,18,-,TRBV7-2,TGTGCCAGCAGCTTAGAGGTCGGCAGGGGCCGAAGCGGAGATACGCAGTATTTT,CASSLEVGRGRSGDTQYF
few,TRBJ2-3,17,-,TRBV4-1,TGCGCCAGCAGCCAAGTCATTTCAGGGCGAAGGACAGATACGCAGTATTTT,CASSQVISGRRTDTQYF
-,TRBJ1-5,13,TRBD1,TRBV28,TGTGCCAGCAGTATCGGGACAGCCCAGCCCCAGCATTTT,CASSIGTAQPQHF
-,TRBJ1-1,13,-,TRBV15,TGTGCCACCAGCAGAGACCCGAACACTGAAGCTTTCTTT,CATSRDPNTEAFF
few,TRBJ2-3,15,-,TRBV7-3,TGTGCCAGCAGCTTCCCCCTGGGGCGCACAGATACGCAGTATTTT,CASSFPLGRTDTQYF
-,TRBJ2-3,14,-,TRBV4-3,TGCGCCAGCAGCCAAGACCGACTAGCAGATACGCAGTATTTT,CASSQDRLADTQYF
-,TRBJ1-5,14,TRBD1,TRBV4-1,TGCGCCAGCAGCACAACCACAGGGGACGGGCCCCAGCATTTT,CASSTTTGDGPQHF
-,TRBJ2-1,15,-,TRBV7-3,TGTGCCAGCAGCTTAACCCGGGACAAATACAATGAGCAGTTCTTC,CASSLTRDKYNEQFF
-,TRBJ2-5,14,-,TRBV9,TGTGCCAGCAGCGTAGGGACAGTTAAAGAGACCCAGTACTTC,CASSVGTVKETQYF
once,TRBJ1-4,15,-,TRBV21-1,TGTGCCAGCAGCAAAGGGGGGAGGGTCCGCGGGAAACTGTTTTTT,CASSKGGRVRGKLFF
-,TRBJ1-2,15,-,TRBV28,TGTGCCAGCAGTCCCGGGGGGAATAACTACTATGGCTACACCTTC,CASSPGGNNYYGYTF
once,TRBJ2-3,14,-,TRBV11-3,TGTGCCAGCAGCTACGGGACTAGCACAGATACGCAGTATTTT,CASSYGTSTDTQYF
-,TRBJ2-5,13,-,TRBV19,TGTGCCAGTAGTGGGGCAGGGCAAGAGACCCAGTACTTC,CASSGAGQETQYF
-,TRBJ2-7,13,-,TRBV5-4,TGTGCCAGCAGCGGAGGAACGACAGACACGCAGTACTTC,CASSGGTTDTQYF
-,TRBJ1-1,13,-,TRBV5-4,TGTGCCAGCAGCTCTAACATCAATCCTCAAGCTTTCTTT,CASSSNINPQAFF
once,TRBJ2-1,18,-,TRBV9,TGTGCCAGCAGCGTAGCGCTCGGGGAGGGTTGGGGGCGGAATGAGCAGTTCTTC,CASSVALGEGWGRNEQFF
-,TRBJ2-2,15,TRBD1,TRBV19,TGTGCCAGTAGCCCACAGGGGCGCAACACCGGGGAGCTGTTTTTT,CASSPQGRNTGELFF
-,TRBJ2-3,17,-,TRBV7-2,TGTGCCAGCAGCTTAGGAGGGGGGGACAGGCAACGATCTCCGCAGTATTTT,CASSLGGGDRQRSPQYF
-,TRBJ2-1,12,-,TRBV7-9,TGTGCCAGCACTTACAGTGGACACGGAAAGTTCTTC,CASTYSGHGKFF
once,TRBJ2-7,15,-,TRBV7-2,TGTGCCAGCAGCTACCGGGAAGACGGACCTTACGAGCAGTACTTC,CASSYREDGPYEQYF
-,TRBJ2-3,14,-,TRBV5-4,TGTGCCAGCAGCTTCAAGAATTTGCAGTATACGCAGTATTTT,CASSFKNLQYTQYF
-,TRBJ2-7,14,-,TRBV18,TGTGCCAGCTCACCACCAGGTGGGACCTACGAGCAGTACTTC,CASSPPGGTYEQYF
-,TRBJ2-3,14,-,TRBV2,TGTGCCAGCAGGCGGGACAGTAGCACAGATACGCAGTATTTT,CASRRDSSTDTQYF
-,TRBJ2-5,13,-,TRBV5-1,TGCGCCAGCAGCCTTCGACTAGAAGAGACCCAGTACTTC,CASSLRLEETQYF
-,TRBJ2-7,13,-,TRBV6-1,TGTGCCAGCAGGGCCCCCGGCATCTACGAGCAGTACTTC,CASRAPGIYEQYF
-,TRBJ2-3,15,TRBD1,TRBV6-6,TGTGCCAGCAGACTCGACAGGGATGGCACAGATACGCAGTATTTT,CASRLDRDGTDTQYF
-,TRBJ2-1,14,-,TRBV10-3,TGTGCCATCAGTGAGTGGGGGGAGATGAATGAGCAGTTCTTC,CAISEWGEMNEQFF
-,TRBJ2-7,14,TRBD2,TRBV7-2,TGTGCCAGCACCCCGGGACTAGCGCGATACGAGCAGTACTTC,CASTPGLARYEQYF
-,TRBJ2-2,17,-,TRBV10-3,TGTGCCATACCAATAATACCGGGACCAATTAACACCGGGGAGCTGTTTTTT,CAIPIIPGPINTGELFF
-,TRBJ1-3,14,-,TRBV7-9,TGTGCCAGCAGCTTGAGGGAGGCTGGAAACACCATATATTTT,CASSLREAGNTIYF
-,TRBJ2-7,18,TRBD2,TRBV7-2,TGTGCCAGCAGCTTACTCTCTGCTAGCGGGACCCACCGGGACGAGCAGTACTTC,CASSLLSASGTHRDEQYF
-,TRBJ2-5,15,TRBD2,TRBV5-4,TGTGCCAGCAGCTTGAAGCGGGAGGGCCGTGAGACCCAGTACTTC,CASSLKREGRETQYF
few,TRBJ2-7,13,-,TRBV19,TGTGCCAGTAGCAAGGCCGTATCCTACGAGCAGTACTTC,CASSKAVSYEQYF
-,TRBJ2-7,16,-,TRBV10-1,TGCGCCAGCGCTGACCTCTTCGACAACAACTCCTACGAGCAGTACTTC,CASADLFDNNSYEQYF
-,TRBJ2-2,13,TRBD2,TRBV29-1,TGCAGCGTTGCCCCTACTAGCGCCGGGGAGCTGTTTTTT,CSVAPTSAGELFF
-,TRBJ1-1,10,-,TRBV28,TGTGCCAGCCGGACCCTTGAAGCTTTCTTT,CASRTLEAFF
once,TRBJ1-4,16,-,TRBV19,TGTGCCACTCCGGACAGATCTACTTACTTTAATGAAAAACTGTTTTTT,CATPDRSTYFNEKLFF